These 29 T cell receptor beta chains originate from one sample sequenced in a study of blood T cell repertoires in COVID-19. Assay used: immunoSEQ multiplex PCR; TCRdb lists only in-frame clones, some missing. The table lists more than 85,000 clones, about 86% of them singletons. Sequenced input: peripheral blood. The origin of the receptors is a man aged 50 to 60 with COVID-19, enrolled during active disease.

The chain links TRBV12-3 or TRBV12-4 to TRBJ1-1, with a weak D call TRBD1 (6 bases). The CDR3 is 13 residues long. Trimming took 2 bases from V and 9 from J, leaving 13 bases between them. Written as DNA, the CDR3 is TGTGCCAGCAGTTTATGGGGGCACCCGAAAGCTTTCTTT. Translated, it gives CASSLWGHPKAFF.

The chain has TRBV7-9 and TRBJ2-6; tentative D call: TRBD2 (5 bases). This CDR3 region has 14 residues. Per the germline V gene, CDR1 is SEHNR and CDR2 is FQNEAQ (reference sequence). Trimming cost V 5 bases and J 0 bases, with 5 bases left between them. CDR3 sequence: CASSGSSGANVLTF. The CDR3 DNA reads as TGTGCCAGCAGCGGGAGCTCTGGGGCCAACGTCCTGACTTTC. The variable domain in full, with the rest retrieved from reference TRBV7-9 and TRBJ2-6, is DTGVSQNPRHKITKRGQNVTFRCDPISEHNRLYWYRQTLGQGPEFLTYFQNEAQLEKSRLLSDRFSAERPKGSFSTLEIQRTEQGDSAMYLCASSGSSGANVLTFGAGSRLTVL.

This chain joins TRBV10-3 and TRBJ1-5; possible D gene TRBD1, 5 bases. Trimming cost V 9 bases and J 0 bases, with 6 bases left between them. Germline assignment: CDR1 ENHRY and CDR2 SYGVKD. The CDR3 has 12 residues. CDR3 nucleotide sequence: TGTGCCATGGGGGGTAGCAATCAGCCCCAGCATTTT. Translated, it gives CAMGGSNQPQHF.

J is TRBJ2-3 and V is TRBV5-1, with unresolved D. There are 11 residues in the CDR3. The V end was cut by 5 bases, the J end by 4 bases, with 5 bases between. Germline V gene sequence: CDR1 SGHRS, CDR2 YFSETQ. The CDR3 sequence is CASRSADTQYF. CDR3 sequence (DNA): TGCGCCAGCAGGTCAGCAGATACGCAGTATTTT.

The chain couples TRBV20-1 to TRBJ2-7, with TRBD2 as a possible D gene (6 bases). CDR3 length: 11 residues. Germline V lookup: CDR1 DFQATT, CDR2 SNEGSKA (reference sequence). CDR3 residues: CSPISGHEQYF. In DNA form, the CDR3 reads TGCAGCCCGATTAGCGGCCACGAGCAGTACTTC.

The chain employs TRBV5-1 and TRBJ1-6; weak D call: TRBD1 (6 bases). Germline loops: CDR1 SGHRS, CDR2 YFSETQ. Deletions cut 0 bases from V and 9 bases from J, with 22 bases between. The CDR3 is 18 amino acids. The CDR3 here is CASSLGLRDNRLSSPLHF. The CDR3 nucleotides are TGCGCCAGCAGCTTGGGTCTGAGGGACAATCGGTTATCTTCACCCCTCCACTTT.

The chain recombines TRBV30 with TRBJ1-1, with D hard to call. V dropped 0 bases and J dropped 0 bases, with 8 bases sitting between them. The CDR3 totals 14 residues. Germline loops: CDR1 GTSNPN, CDR2 SVGIG (reference sequence). The CDR3 sequence: CAWSVLGMNTEAFF. The CDR3 DNA is TGTGCCTGGAGTGTACTGGGCATGAACACTGAAGCTTTCTTT.

This clone was counted between two and nine times. This rearrangement joins TRBV7-6 to TRBJ2-2, with TRBD1 as a possible D gene (6 bases). From germline, CDR1 is SGHVS and CDR2 FNYEAQ. The CDR3 totals 15 residues. V lost 4 bases, J lost 5 bases, and 14 bases lay in between. Here the CDR3 DNA reads TGTGCCAGCAGCTCCAAACAGGGTGTTACCGGGGAGCTGTTTTTT. It encodes CASSSKQGVTGELFF.

This clone was picked up a small number of times. V gene TRBV5-1 combines with J gene TRBJ1-2; D call uncertain. CDR3 size: 15 residues. The germline CDR1 and CDR2 sequences are SGHRS and YFSETQ. The V and J ends lost 0 bases and 2 bases respectively, with 11 bases between them. The CDR3 DNA is TGCGCCAGCAGCTTGGGTAGTCAATGGAACTATGGCTACACCTTC. This encodes CASSLGSQWNYGYTF.

The rearrangement joins TRBV30 to TRBJ2-3, with D tentatively TRBD1 (6 bases). This CDR3 region has 13 residues. V gave up 3 bases and J gave up 5 bases, with 12 bases separating them. CDR1 and CDR2 (germline): GTSNPN, SVGIG (reference sequence). The CDR3 is CAWRVAGVDTQYF. For the CDR3, the DNA is TGTGCCTGGAGGGTCGCAGGGGTAGATACGCAGTATTTT.

The rearrangement links TRBV19 to TRBJ1-4; 7 bases are shared with TRBD1. CDR3 length: 15 residues. V was pared by 5 bases and J by 8 bases, with 11 bases of the junction left unmatched. Germline CDR1 LNHDA, CDR2 SQIVND (reference sequence). CDR3 protein: CASSDLGGYGEKLFF. CDR3 nucleotide sequence: TGTGCCAGTAGTGACCTAGGGGGCTATGGCGAAAAACTGTTTTTT.

This rearrangement joins TRBV2 to TRBJ1-5; 9 bases fit TRBD1. The length of the CDR3 is 15 residues. V lost 4 bases, J lost 4 bases, and 5 bases stayed unmatched. CDR1 and CDR2 from the germline V gene are SNHLY and FYNNEI. The CDR3 nucleotides read TGTGCCAGCAGTGGGGACAGGGCGAAGAATCAGCCCCAGCATTTT. Translated, it gives CASSGDRAKNQPQHF.

The table lists this clone with many counts. The chain couples TRBV7-9 to TRBJ2-7, with D tentatively TRBD1 (5 bases). V was cut by 4 bases and J by 1 base, with 17 bases left in between. Germline V lookup: CDR1 SEHNR, CDR2 FQNEAQ (reference sequence). CDR3 length: 16 amino acids. The CDR3 sequence: CASSSTTEQISYEQYF. The CDR3 DNA is TGTGCCAGCAGCTCAACGACAGAGCAAATTTCCTACGAGCAGTACTTC.

Regarding this clone: This same CDR3 is encoded by further DNA sequences in the sample. This chain connects TRBV5-6 to TRBJ1-2, with TRBD1 matching 7 bases. This CDR3 contains 15 residues. V was clipped by 3 bases and J by 3 bases; unmatched bases: 8. The germline gives CDR1 SGHDT, CDR2 YYEEEE. This CDR3 reads CASSSRDRGHYGYTF. CDR3 nucleotides: TGTGCCAGCAGCTCGCGGGACAGAGGTCACTATGGCTACACCTTC. The complete variable domain, with remaining parts taken from reference TRBV5-6 and TRBJ1-2, reads DAGVTQSPTHLIKTRGQQVTLRCSPKSGHDTVSWYQQALGQGPQFIFQYYEEEERQRGNFPDRFSGHQFPNYSSELNVNALLLGDSALYLCASSSRDRGHYGYTFGSGTRLTVV.

In this sample, this clone turned up a few times. The genes are TRBV7-3 and TRBJ2-2; 8 nucleotides match TRBD2. The germline CDR1 and CDR2 sequences are SGHTA and FQGTGA. This CDR3 region has 16 residues. Losses at the gene ends were 0 bases for V and 6 bases for J; bases not matched to a gene: 6. The DNA for the CDR3 is TGTGCCAGCAGCTTAACCGGGACTAGGTTGCCCGGGGAGCTGTTTTTT. Amino acids: CASSLTGTRLPGELFF.

The J gene is TRBJ2-2, the V gene TRBV11-1; 9 bases map to TRBD1. The CDR3 covers 15 residues. The J segment lost 4 bases and the V segment lost 4 bases, leaving 4 bases of the junction unmatched. The germline CDR1 and CDR2 sequences are SGHAT and FQDESV (reference sequence). CDR3 residues: CASSSQGAGTGELFF. CDR3 nucleotides: TGTGCCAGCAGCTCACAGGGGGCAGGCACCGGGGAGCTGTTTTTT.

The chain has TRBV4-2 and TRBJ2-2, with D maybe TRBD2 (5 bases). V dropped 11 bases and J dropped 1 base, with 8 bases sitting between them. Germline loops: CDR1 LGHNA, CDR2 YNFKEQ. CDR3 length: 12 residues. CDR3 sequence (DNA): TGTGCCTACCGGGGGAACACCGGGGAGCTGTTTTTT. This translates into CAYRGNTGELFF.

This sequence joins TRBV30 and TRBJ2-1; a weak D match, TRBD2 (5 bases). The germline V gene has CDR1 GTSNPN and CDR2 SVGIG (reference sequence). Trimming took off 0 bases at V and 10 bases at J, with 19 bases between the two ends. The CDR3 contains 15 residues. DNA for the CDR3: TGTGCCTGGAGTGTACTCGGGGTCTTGGGTGAGGAGCAGTTCTTC. This sequence encodes CAWSVLGVLGEEQFF.

This sequence joins TRBV29-1 and TRBJ2-1; D remains unclear. CDR3 length: 11 amino acids. Trimming removed 3 bases from V and 9 bases from J, with 9 bases in between. Germline lookup yields CDR1 SQVTM and CDR2 ANQGSEA. CDR3 nucleotide sequence: TGCAGCGTTGACACAGTAAGTGAGCAGTTCTTC. It yields the protein CSVDTVSEQFF.

To note about this clone: The identical CDR3 is also encoded by other nucleotide sequences in the sample. This chain uses TRBV5-1 with TRBJ2-1; 8 nucleotides agree with TRBD1. The trim removed 4 bases at V and 6 bases at J, leaving 3 bases unmatched. This CDR3 comprises 13 residues. Germline assignment: CDR1 SGHRS and CDR2 YFSETQ. DNA of the CDR3: TGCGCCAGCAGCCCCGGACAGGGCAATGAGCAGTTCTTC. Its protein is CASSPGQGNEQFF.

V usage is TRBV29-1 and J usage is TRBJ1-1; 7 nucleotides match TRBD1. This CDR3 is 10 amino acids long. Per the germline V gene, CDR1 is SQVTM and CDR2 is ANQGSEA. After removal of 6 bases from V and 8 bases from J, the junction contained 3 bases not matched to a gene. CDR3 sequence reads: CSVTGSEAFF. DNA of the CDR3: TGCAGCGTGACAGGGTCCGAAGCTTTCTTT.

J is TRBJ2-1 and V is TRBV9, with 13 bases that match TRBD2. V lost 4 bases, J lost 5 bases, and 6 bases stayed unmatched. The CDR3 spans 16 residues. Germline CDR1 SGDLS, CDR2 YYNGEE. CDR3 residues: CASSIPTSGGNNEQFF. DNA of the CDR3: TGTGCCAGCAGCATCCCGACTAGCGGGGGGAACAATGAGCAGTTCTTC.

This chain joins TRBV3-1 (or the pseudogene TRBV3-2) and TRBJ2-7, with a tentative D call TRBD2 (6 bases). The CDR3 consists of 13 residues. CDR1 LGHDT and CDR2 YNNKEL come from the germline V gene (reference sequence). The V and J ends lost 4 bases and 4 bases respectively, with 11 bases between them. The CDR3 loop is CASSPVAGYEQYF. The CDR3, as DNA: TGTGCCAGCAGCCCCGTCGCGGGGTACGAGCAGTACTTC.

The chain is built from TRBV6-5 and TRBJ1-2; D possibly corresponds to TRBD1 (6 bases). The V gene lost 6 bases and the J gene lost 2 bases, with 10 bases spanning the gap. Germline lookup yields CDR1 MNHEY and CDR2 SVGAGI. This CDR3 contains 13 residues. This chain's CDR3 is CASSLDRNYGYTF. DNA of the CDR3: TGTGCCAGCAGCCTTGACAGGAACTATGGCTACACCTTC.

The chain combines TRBV15 with TRBJ2-1, with 11 bases lining up with TRBD2. The CDR3 runs to 15 residues. The V gene's germline CDR1 is LNHNV and CDR2 YYDKDF (reference sequence). V lost 5 bases to trimming and J lost 9 bases; unmatched junction nucleotides: 9. The CDR3 nucleotides read TGTGCCACCAGCGGATCCGGGACTAGCGGCGGTGAGCAGTTCTTC. Its translation is CATSGSGTSGGEQFF. Full variable domain (rest looked up from reference TRBV15 and TRBJ2-1): DAMVIQNPRYQVTQFGKPVTLSCSQTLNHNVMYWYQQKSSQAPKLLFHYYDKDFNNEADTPDNFQSRRPNTSFCFLDIRSPGLGDTAMYLCATSGSGTSGGEQFFGPGTRLTVL.

This chain connects TRBV12-5 to TRBJ1-2; 7 bases map to TRBD1. The germline gives CDR1 LGHNT, CDR2 FRNRAP. J lost 4 bases, V lost 6 bases, and 14 bases had no gene match. The CDR3 runs to 16 residues. This CDR3 is CASGSSRQGESYGYTF. The CDR3 coding sequence is TGTGCTAGTGGCTCATCCCGACAGGGAGAAAGCTATGGCTACACCTTC.

The gene calls are TRBV7-2 and TRBJ2-7; D is possibly TRBD2 (6 bases). The germline V gene encodes CDR1 SGHTA and CDR2 FQGNSA. Trimming stripped 3 bases from V and 2 bases from J, with 11 bases between. This CDR3 has 14 amino acids. CDR3 DNA sequence: TGTGCCAGCAGCTTGGCTAGCGAGACCTACGAGCAGTACTTC. Translation gives CASSLASETYEQYF.

CDR3 sequence reads: CATSRGPGGSNQPQHF. The CDR3 DNA is TGTGCCACCAGCAGAGGGCCAGGGGGTAGCAATCAGCCCCAGCATTTT. The chain carries TRBV15 and TRBJ1-5; 7 nucleotides align to TRBD1. Germline assignment: CDR1 LNHNV and CDR2 YYDKDF (reference sequence). CDR3 length: 16 amino acids. The junction had 3 bases not matched to a gene; V was cut back by 1 base and J by 0 bases.

The chain recombines TRBV30 with TRBJ1-3; D not resolved. Germline V CDR1 and CDR2: GTSNPN, SVGIG (reference sequence). V gave up 1 base and J gave up 9 bases, with 16 bases separating them. CDR3 length: 14 residues. CDR3 sequence: CAWSGRRGKSTIYF. The CDR3 nucleotides read TGTGCCTGGAGTGGCCGCCGGGGAAAAAGCACCATATATTTT.